This entry concerns a single T cell receptor beta chain. The antigen remains undetermined. Sample-barcoded 5' priming and a J-beta primer mix drove a second PCR of about 6 to 12 cycles. Unique molecular identifiers of 12 random nucleotides labeled each cDNA. TCRdb processed the 5' RACE reads anew with MiXCR; each CDR3 protein has one entry. The table shows roughly 790,000 distinct CDR3 sequences, with roughly 44% occurring only once. It was roughly 10 milliliters of peripheral blood that were drawn from each donor. The amount of total RNA extracted per sample was at least 5.5 micrograms. Trimming cost V 1 base and J 7 bases; bases outside gene matches: 4. The CDR3 totals 16 residues. From germline, CDR1 is ENHRY and CDR2 SYGVKD. The data belong to a study of blood T cells in healthy people across ages. Broader study findings: With age, beta diversity per million T cells declined roughly linearly, significantly by roughly 40.

The TCR originated in an older woman in good health. The sample comprised blood. This chain links TRBV10-3 with TRBJ2-1; 13 nucleotides match TRBD2. CDR3 region: CAISELGLAGHNEQFF. Here the CDR3 DNA reads TGTGCCATCAGTGAGTTGGGACTAGCGGGACATAATGAGCAGTTCTTC.